The T cell receptor beta chain under discussion was sequenced for a study of CD8+ T cells in alopecia areata. Across the study: In an open-label trial, patients got 5 to 10 mg tofacitinib twice daily. Disease severity was quantified as SALT score of affected scalp area.

General study results and limits: Besides other cells, scalp samples also yield sequences of resident alphabeta T cells from normal skin. The study found tofacitinib significantly decreased scalp clonality and expanded CD8+ clones among the top 100.

Treatment given: oral pan-JAK inhibitor, 5-10 mg twice daily. After isolation, RNA underwent reverse transcription to generate cDNA as the sequencing template. The table came from immunoSEQ multiplex PCR; TCRdb's copy has only in-frame clones and leaves some out. This table holds approximately 180,000 clones, about three fifths found once. The V end lost 0 bases, the J end lost 6 bases, and 11 bases lay between the germline ends. The CDR3 totals 14 residues. Germline assignment: CDR1 MNHEY and CDR2 SMNVEV (reference sequence). As to this clone: Its antigen is as yet unknown.

Sequencing was performed on CD4+ T cells sorted from blood, taken around week 49, from a patient treated with tofacitinib. The clonotype originates from a human donor with alopecia areata. The chain recombines TRBV27 with TRBJ1-1, with unresolved D. CDR3 sequence: CASSLSMGFPEAFF. CDR3 sequence (DNA): TGTGCCAGCAGTTTATCGATGGGGTTCCCTGAAGCTTTCTTT.